This T cell receptor (beta chain) was sequenced for a study of tumor-infiltrating lymphocytes in oesophageal squamous cell carcinoma. Trimming removed 11 bases from V and 7 bases from J, with 12 bases in between. Germline V gene data show CDR1 as SEHNR and CDR2 as FQNEAQ (reference sequence). The CDR3 consists of 11 residues. This clonotype is labeled as medium-sized. A single record per CDR3 protein comes from TCRdb applying MiXCR to the PCR reads. The data hold about 25,000 distinct CDR3 sequences, with around 40% observed a single time. The sequenced material came from esophageal tumor tissue. This chain joins TRBV7-9 and TRBJ2-1; maybe TRBD1 (5 bases). The TCR comes from a male donor with esophageal squamous cell carcinoma. The CDR3 DNA sequence: TGTGCCGGTCAACAGGAGAATGAGCAGTTCTTC. Protein: CAGQQENEQFF.